The entry below describes one T cell receptor (beta chain). The antigen this receptor binds is unknown. The junction does not match germline at one end; this may be a read error. Library method: PCR. The instrument was an Illumina HiSeq 2500. TCR libraries were prepared with molecular barcoding, using unique molecular identifiers to normalize TCRbeta repertoire quantification. TCRdb applied fastp at Q25 and MiXCR to the public reads, then kept only in-frame beta chains. Each CDR3 protein appears once, grouped with its most common genes and DNA. The sample table holds a few hundred thousand distinct CDR3 sequences, of which about 9.3% were seen once. The ten largest make up roughly 2.5% of the sample. The sample originates from a study of T-cell reconstitution after alpha-beta-depleted transplantation in children (dated by TCRdb to 2016 to 2017). For the wider study: T-cell immune reconstitution after TCRalphabeta/CD19-depleted allogeneic hematopoietic cell transplantation in children was quantitatively tracked in the study by means of TCR repertoire profiling.

This sample comprised PBMCs from the stem cell graft donor, obtained from the stem cell graft. The clonotype originates from a human donor who donated a stem cell graft to a child with acute lymphoblastic leukemia.

The bases read TGCAGCGTTCTCGGGACGCCGACCTACGCGCAGTACTTC. Translated, it reads CSVLGTPTYAQYF. This sequence uses TRBV29-1 and TRBJ2-7; the D gene is possibly TRBD1 or TRBD2, with 5 bases matching each. From the cysteine up to the phenylalanine, the CDR3 has a length of 13 residues. Only the CDR3 part of the read is kept: 39 bases, read in frame from the first base. Sequences SQVTM (CDR1) and ANQGSEA (CDR2) are obtained from the germline V gene.